These 20 T cell receptor beta chains were sequenced from one sample in a study of shared clonotypes between healthy human individuals. Produced via immunoSEQ multiplex PCR; TCRdb's table is partial and in-frame only. The sample consists of 2 million to 3 million clones, roughly nine tenths of them appearing once. Sequencing input: naive CD4+ T cells sorted from blood. This sample's subset: CD45RA+ positively selected. The receptors originated from a man aged 18-30 years in good health.

As to this clone: The sample contains more than one DNA sequence encoding this CDR3. This chain uses TRBV30 with TRBJ2-5; possibly TRBD1 for D (5 bases). The germline V and J ends were trimmed by 0 bases and 3 bases, with 8 bases remaining between them. The CDR3 consists of 13 residues. Germline loops: CDR1 GTSNPN, CDR2 SVGIG (reference sequence). The CDR3 coding sequence is TGTGCCTGGAGTGTCCGCAGGGAAGAGACCCAGTACTTC. This translates into CAWSVRREETQYF.

The chain is built from TRBV11-2 and TRBJ2-7; D is perhaps TRBD2 (6 bases). This CDR3 contains 16 residues. Trimming removed 2 bases at V and 3 bases at J, with 17 bases between. From germline, CDR1 is SGHAT and CDR2 FQNNGV. The CDR3 DNA reads as TGTGCCAGCAGCTTACGTTGGGGGAACGGGGGCTACGAGCAGTACTTC. It codes for CASSLRWGNGGYEQYF.

The chain joins TRBV5-1 to TRBJ1-4; 7 nucleotides line up with TRBD1. Germline V lookup: CDR1 SGHRS, CDR2 YFSETQ. J lost 0 bases, V lost 3 bases, and 8 bases had no gene match. The CDR3 runs 17 residues. The CDR3 DNA sequence: TGCGCCAGCAGCTCCCCCCGGACAGGTGCAACTAATGAAAAACTGTTTTTT. As protein: CASSSPRTGATNEKLFF.

The CDR3 DNA is TGTGCCAGCAGCTTATCTCACAATCAGCCCCAGCATTTT. Its translation: CASSLSHNQPQHF. V usage is TRBV7-2 and J usage is TRBJ1-5; D gene unclear. The CDR3 sequence is 13 residues long. Germline CDR1 is SGHTA and CDR2 is FQGNSA. V was clipped by 2 bases and J by 3 bases, with 5 bases between them.

This chain uses TRBV7-2 with TRBJ2-7; 7 nucleotides align to TRBD1. V was clipped by 1 base and J by 2 bases; unmatched bases: 2. The CDR3 has 14 residues. Germline-derived CDR1 and CDR2 are SGHTA and FQGNSA. CDR3 sequence reads: CASSLEGATYEQYF. Here the CDR3 DNA reads TGTGCCAGCAGCTTAGAGGGGGCTACCTACGAGCAGTACTTC.

The chain couples TRBV29-1 to TRBJ2-3, with a possible D match to TRBD2 (5 bases). The ends were cut back, 4 bases at V and 2 bases at J, with 10 bases in the middle. The CDR3 sequence is 13 residues long. Per the germline V gene, CDR1 is SQVTM and CDR2 is ANQGSEA. The CDR3 sequence is CSVGGRHTDTQYF. The CDR3 DNA sequence: TGCAGCGTTGGTGGGAGACACACAGATACGCAGTATTTT.

Concerning this clone itself: Distinct nucleotide sequences in the sample also encode this CDR3. The V gene is TRBV29-1, the J gene TRBJ1-1, with unresolved D. This CDR3 comprises 13 residues. Germline CDR1 reads SQVTM; CDR2 reads ANQGSEA. The ends were cut back, 4 bases at V and 0 bases at J, with 9 bases in the middle. The CDR3 loop reads CSVAGRLNTEAFF. The CDR3 DNA reads as TGCAGCGTTGCGGGCAGGTTGAACACTGAAGCTTTCTTT.

This chain uses TRBV6-1 with TRBJ2-4, with D possibly matching TRBD2 (6 bases). CDR3 length: 14 residues. Germline V CDR1 and CDR2: MNHNS, SASEGT. Trimming removed 4 bases from V and 7 bases from J, with 14 bases in between. The DNA for the CDR3 is TGTGCCAGCAGTGGGGGTGGAGGGGCGAACATTCAGTACTTC. Residues: CASSGGGGANIQYF.

The chain joins TRBV4-3 to TRBJ1-1; D unclear. Trimming removed 3 bases at V and 5 bases at J, with 13 bases between. The CDR3 runs 14 residues. Germline V gene sequence: CDR1 LGHNA, CDR2 YSLEER. The CDR3 DNA follows: TGCGCCAGCAGCCAGAACCCTCGAGGAACTGAAGCTTTCTTT. It translates to CASSQNPRGTEAFF.

The sample holds one count of this clone. The chain is built from TRBV6-5 and TRBJ1-4; 7 nucleotides line up with TRBD1. The V and J ends lost 6 bases and 8 bases, in that order; junction bases with no gene match: 6. This CDR3 spans 13 amino acids. Germline lookup yields CDR1 MNHEY and CDR2 SVGAGI. The CDR3 loop reads CASSDRVEEKLFF. CDR3 sequence (DNA): TGTGCCAGCAGCGACAGGGTAGAAGAAAAACTGTTTTTT.

The table lists this clone with a count of one. The V and J genes are TRBV9 and TRBJ1-2; possible D gene TRBD1, 5 bases. The CDR3 is made up of 14 amino acids. In germline, CDR1 is SGDLS, CDR2 YYNGEE. V shed 4 bases and J shed 4 bases, with 14 bases lying between them. In DNA form, the CDR3 reads TGTGCCAGCAGCTTCCAAGACAGCCTCTATGGCTACACCTTC. It yields the protein CASSFQDSLYGYTF. Full variable domain (outside the CDR3, taken from reference TRBV9 and TRBJ1-2): DSGVTQTPKHLITATGQRVTLRCSPRSGDLSVYWYQQSLDQGLQFLIQYYNGEERAKGNILERFSAQQFPDLHSELNLSSLELGDSALYFCASSFQDSLYGYTFGSGTRLTVV.

The V call is TRBV10-3, the J call TRBJ1-6; no firm D call. The CDR3 consists of 13 residues. The V end was cut by 6 bases, the J end by 6 bases, with 9 bases between. Looked up from germline, CDR1 is ENHRY and CDR2 is SYGVKD. CDR3 bases: TGTGCCATCAGAGGAGATGGTAATTCACCCCTCCACTTT. Its protein is CAIRGDGNSPLHF.

Of note for this clone: At the DNA level, this CDR3 is encoded by other sequences in the same sample as well. The J gene is TRBJ2-7, the V gene TRBV6-5; TRBD1 aligns across 8 bases. Looked up from germline, CDR1 is MNHEY and CDR2 is SVGAGI. This CDR3 is built from 15 residues. V lost 0 bases, J lost 2 bases, and 3 bases stayed unmatched. The CDR3 region has the DNA TGTGCCAGCAGTTACTCGGGACAGGCGACCTACGAGCAGTACTTC. This encodes CASSYSGQATYEQYF.

The chain carries TRBV2 and TRBJ2-3; D remains ambiguous. Germline CDR1 reads SNHLY; CDR2 reads FYNNEI. CDR3 size: 13 residues. The V and J ends lost 7 bases and 2 bases respectively, with 10 bases between them. CDR3 coding DNA: TGTGCCAGCACTCCGGTCCTCACAGATACGCAGTATTTT. Translated: CASTPVLTDTQYF.

In its sample, this clone was seen once. J is TRBJ2-7 and V is TRBV27; 12 bases align to TRBD1. This CDR3 contains 17 residues. The V segment lost 7 bases and the J segment 1 base; nucleotides outside the gene matches: 11. CDR1 MNHEY and CDR2 SMNVEV come from the germline V gene (reference sequence). The CDR3 region is CASKPGQGAIPSYEQYF. The CDR3 nucleotides are TGTGCCAGCAAACCGGGACAGGGGGCAATTCCATCCTACGAGCAGTACTTC.

This sequence joins TRBV5-1 and TRBJ1-1; TRBD1 might be the D (5 bases). V was trimmed by 0 bases and J by 5 bases, leaving 11 bases between them. The CDR3 loop spans 14 amino acids. The germline CDR1 and CDR2 sequences are SGHRS and YFSETQ. The CDR3 loop is CASSLGGGWTEAFF. In DNA form, the CDR3 reads TGCGCCAGCAGCTTGGGTGGGGGGTGGACTGAAGCTTTCTTT.

V gene TRBV25-1 combines with J gene TRBJ2-7, with D possibly being TRBD1 (6 bases). The CDR3 contains 14 residues. The V end was cut by 3 bases, the J end by 0 bases, with 9 bases between. CDR1 and CDR2 (germline): MGHDK, SYGVNS. CDR3 in DNA: TGTGCCAGCAGTGACTGGGACAACTCCTACGAGCAGTACTTC. It encodes CASSDWDNSYEQYF.

On this clone: Within the sample, other DNA sequences also encode this same CDR3. The rearrangement uses TRBV6-5 and TRBJ1-5, with 7 bases aligning to TRBD1. Germline values: CDR1 MNHEY, CDR2 SVGAGI. Trimming at V came to 5 bases and at J to 3 bases, leaving 4 bases not matched to a gene. The CDR3 spans 14 residues. CDR3 in DNA: TGTGCCAGCAGTCCCGGGACAGCCAATCAGCCCCAGCATTTT. Protein sequence: CASSPGTANQPQHF.

On this clone: The same CDR3 is also encoded by other DNA sequences in this sample. The rearrangement uses TRBV5-4 and TRBJ1-2, with 7 bases identical to TRBD1. In germline, CDR1 is SGHNT, CDR2 YYREEE (reference sequence). Unmatched junction bases numbered 3, after V lost 0 bases and J lost 4 bases. The CDR3 length is 14 residues. The CDR3 here is CASSLVAGGYGYTF. In DNA form, the CDR3 reads TGTGCCAGCAGCTTGGTGGCAGGGGGCTATGGCTACACCTTC.

The gene calls are TRBV13 and TRBJ2-2, with D perhaps TRBD1 (5 bases). Germline CDR1 and CDR2: PRHDT and FYEKMQ (reference sequence). The V gene lost 2 bases and the J gene lost 4 bases, with 8 bases spanning the gap. This CDR3 is 14 amino acids long. The CDR3 DNA sequence: TGTGCCAGCAGCTTAAGGCAGGGCACCGGGGAGCTGTTTTTT. It encodes CASSLRQGTGELFF.